One sample yielded the 29 T cell receptor beta chains listed below, sequenced in a study of T cells in localized non-small cell lung cancer (dated by TCRdb to about 2020). The library was made by the immunoSEQ multiplex PCR assay. Held by TCRdb, this immuneACCESS table contains in-frame sequences only and omits some clones. Under half of the omission traces to an unresolved V gene where checked; the cause of the rest is unknown. This sample has some 1,000 clones in its table, and roughly 21% of those were observed once. The ten largest clones take up under 20% of the sample. This specimen consisted of normal lung tissue next to the tumor, obtained before any cancer treatment. These TCRs come from a woman aged 40-75 years with stage III lung adenocarcinoma.

This clone is judged large (0.1 to 1%). This chain's CDR3 is CASSRLDAYEQYF. The CDR3 DNA follows: TGTGCCAGCAGCCGACTTGACGCATACGAGCAGTACTTC. The chain carries TRBV14 and TRBJ2-7; D is unclear. CDR3 length: 13 amino acids. V lost 4 bases to trimming and J lost 4 bases, with 11 bases between them. In germline, CDR1 is SGHDN, CDR2 FVKESK.

The rearrangement links TRBV6-8 to TRBJ2-5; maybe TRBD1 (6 bases). The V gene's germline CDR1 is MNHGY and CDR2 SAAAGT. The V gene lost 3 bases and the J gene lost 2 bases, with 10 bases spanning the gap. This CDR3 is built from 14 residues. CDR3 amino acids: CASSYGTLQETQYF. The CDR3 DNA is TGTGCCAGCAGTTATGGGACACTACAAGAGACCCAGTACTTC.

This clone was observed a handful of times. The genes are TRBV30 and TRBJ2-2, with 13 bases aligning to TRBD2. V lost 6 bases to trimming and J lost 8 bases; unmatched junction nucleotides: 6. Looked up from germline, CDR1 is GTSNPN and CDR2 is SVGIG (reference sequence). This CDR3 contains 14 residues. The CDR3, as DNA: TGTGCCTGCATACTAGCGGGAGGGTCGGGGGAGCTGTTTTTT. Its translation: CACILAGGSGELFF.

This clone was seen a few times. Written as DNA, the CDR3 is TGTGCCAGCACTGGGACTAGCGGGAGAAACGAGCAGTACTTC. Amino acids: CASTGTSGRNEQYF. This chain joins TRBV28 and TRBJ2-7; 14 nucleotides match TRBD2. CDR1 MDHEN and CDR2 SYDVKM come from the germline V gene. The CDR3 runs 14 residues. J was trimmed by 5 bases and V by 7 bases; bases with no gene match: 4.

This clone came up a few times. The J gene is TRBJ2-3, the V gene TRBV28; D unclear. This CDR3 contains 15 residues. Germline V lookup: CDR1 MDHEN, CDR2 SYDVKM. V dropped 6 bases and J dropped 3 bases, with 16 bases sitting between them. The CDR3 loop is CASSSPPELTDTQYF. DNA of the CDR3: TGTGCCAGCAGCTCCCCTCCAGAATTAACAGATACGCAGTATTTT.

This clone was seen a handful of times. V is TRBV11-3 and J is TRBJ2-1; 10 nucleotides line up with TRBD2. V gave up 7 bases and J gave up 3 bases; unmatched junction bases: 3. CDR1 is SGHNT and CDR2 is YENEEA in the germline V gene. The CDR3 has 14 residues. As DNA, the CDR3 is TGTGCCAGCATCCGGACTAGCGGCTACAATGAGCAGTTCTTC. It is translated as CASIRTSGYNEQFF.

The chain recombines TRBV29-1 with TRBJ1-1, with TRBD1 matching over 8 bases. Per the germline V gene, CDR1 is SQVTM and CDR2 is ANQGSEA. This CDR3 contains 15 residues. V shed 4 bases, J shed 4 bases, and the junction held 11 bases outside the gene matches. The CDR3 nucleotides read TGCAGCGTTGGAGAACCGGGACAGGAGGGCACTGAAGCTTTCTTT. Translating it yields CSVGEPGQEGTEAFF.

The V and J genes are TRBV10-2 and TRBJ2-4; perhaps TRBD1 as D (5 bases). V shed 1 base and J shed 6 bases, with 7 bases lying between them. The CDR3 extends over 13 amino acids. Per the germline V gene, CDR1 is WSHSY and CDR2 is SAAADI. CDR3 loop: CASSELGVNIQYF. The CDR3 DNA reads TGCGCCAGCAGTGAGTTAGGGGTAAACATTCAGTACTTC.

This clone turned up a few times. J is TRBJ2-1 and V is TRBV28, with 7 bases lining up with TRBD2. Trimming at V came to 7 bases and at J to 1 base, leaving 13 bases not matched to a gene. The CDR3 is 17 residues long. Germline CDR1 and CDR2: MDHEN and SYDVKM. This CDR3 reads CASTSDWRENSYNEQFF. Written as DNA, the CDR3 is TGTGCCAGCACCTCCGATTGGCGGGAGAATTCCTACAATGAGCAGTTCTTC. Based on the CDR3 plus reference TRBV28 and TRBJ2-1, the full variable domain is DVKVTQSSRYLVKRTGEKVFLECVQDMDHENMFWYRQDPGLGLRLIYFSYDVKMKEKGDIPEGYSVSREKKERFSLILESASTNQTSMYLCASTSDWRENSYNEQFFGPGTRLTVL.

The rearrangement links TRBV15 to TRBJ1-1; no clear D. CDR1 and CDR2 (germline): LNHNV, YYDKDF (reference sequence). V was shortened by 0 bases and J by 0 bases, with 8 bases between the two germline ends. The CDR3 is made up of 15 amino acids. In DNA, the CDR3 is TGTGCCACCAGCAGAGATGGGTATATGAACACTGAAGCTTTCTTT. It yields the protein CATSRDGYMNTEAFF.

This clone appeared a few times. The junction and the germline gene differ at one end; a read error may be behind it. Other DNA sequences in the same sample also yield this CDR3. The V call is TRBV11-3, the J call TRBJ1-1; perhaps TRBD1 as D (6 bases). The CDR3 has 14 amino acids. Germline values: CDR1 SGHNT, CDR2 YENEEA. The CDR3 protein is CASSFGQLNTEAFF. The DNA for the CDR3 is TGTGCCAGCAGCTTCGGACAGCTGAATACTGAAGCTTTCTTT.

This clone is labeled as large. This chain joins TRBV11-3 and TRBJ1-1; 9 nucleotides line up with TRBD1. V shed 4 bases, J shed 0 bases, and the junction held 9 bases outside the gene matches. The germline V gene has CDR1 SGHNT and CDR2 YENEEA. The CDR3 runs 17 residues. The CDR3, as DNA: TGTGCCAGCAGCTGGGCCGGGACAGGGACTGTGAACACTGAAGCTTTCTTT. Translating it yields CASSWAGTGTVNTEAFF.

V is TRBV6-8 and J is TRBJ1-4; a possible D gene is TRBD1 (6 bases). This CDR3 has 14 residues. Germline assignment: CDR1 MNHGY and CDR2 SAAAGT. V was shortened by 2 bases and J by 7 bases, with 11 bases between the two germline ends. The CDR3 DNA is TGTGCCAGCAGTTACGGGGGCGCGGGTGAAAAACTGTTTTTT. This sequence encodes CASSYGGAGEKLFF.

This clone is labeled large (0.1 to 1%). The rearrangement links TRBV11-3 to TRBJ1-3; D gene ambiguous. From germline, CDR1 is SGHNT and CDR2 YENEEA. The CDR3 has 15 residues. Trimming cost V 1 base and J 3 bases, with 10 bases left between them. CDR3 nucleotide sequence: TGTGCCAGCAGCTTAGGAACAGCTGGTGGAAACACCATATATTTT. Translating gives CASSLGTAGGNTIYF.

V usage is TRBV5-1 and J usage is TRBJ1-4; D gene unclear. Trimming pared 0 bases from V and 3 bases from J, leaving 9 bases between. The CDR3 has 15 amino acids. Germline values: CDR1 SGHRS, CDR2 YFSETQ. The CDR3, as DNA: TGCGCCAGCAGCTTGGTCGGCAGCCCTAATGAAAAACTGTTTTTT. It is translated as CASSLVGSPNEKLFF.

The V gene is TRBV8-2, the J gene TRBJ2-7; the table's D call, TRBD1, was not checked against the DNA. TRBV8-2 is noted as a pseudogene. This CDR3 is 13 amino acids long. The CDR3 DNA sequence: TGTGCCAGCAGTTTACAGGTCAAAAACGAGCAGTACTTC. It yields the protein CASSLQVKNEQYF.

This clone was observed a few times. The chain combines TRBV6-8 with TRBJ2-1, with D maybe TRBD2 (6 bases). Germline V gene data show CDR1 as MNHGY and CDR2 as SAAAGT. Trimming took off 3 bases at V and 10 bases at J, with 10 bases between the two ends. The CDR3 has 12 amino acids. CDR3 in amino acids: CASSYIGLEQFF. The CDR3 coding sequence is TGTGCCAGCAGTTATATCGGACTAGAGCAGTTCTTC.

This clone was seen a handful of times. V gene TRBV18 combines with J gene TRBJ2-3, with a tentative D call TRBD1 (6 bases). The length of the CDR3 is 13 residues. CDR1 KGHSH and CDR2 LQKENI come from the germline V gene. The V end was cut by 6 bases, the J end by 6 bases, with 13 bases between. The CDR3 region has the DNA TGTGCCAGCTCCGCGTTGACAGGCGATACGCAGTATTTT. Translated, it gives CASSALTGDTQYF. The full variable domain, its missing parts supplied by reference TRBV18 and TRBJ2-3, is NAGVMQNPRHLVRRRGQEARLRCSPMKGHSHVYWYRQLPEEGLKFMVYLQKENIIDESGMPKERFSAEFPKEGPSILRIQQVVRGDSAAYFCASSALTGDTQYFGPGTRLTVL.

This clone was detected only a few times. The gene calls are TRBV19 and TRBJ2-2; 8 nucleotides match TRBD2. The V and J ends lost 0 bases and 4 bases, in that order; junction bases with no gene match: 7. Germline assignment: CDR1 LNHDA and CDR2 SQIVND (reference sequence). The CDR3 is made up of 17 amino acids. The CDR3 DNA follows: TGTGCCAGTAGTATAGATGGCGCGGGAGGCGGCACCGGGGAGCTGTTTTTT. Its protein is CASSIDGAGGGTGELFF.

The chain joins TRBV19 to TRBJ2-5; D may be TRBD1 (5 bases). The CDR3 totals 13 residues. CDR1 and CDR2 from the germline V gene are LNHDA and SQIVND (reference sequence). V was shortened by 2 bases and J by 5 bases, with 9 bases between the two germline ends. CDR3 residues: CASSISRVETQYF. In DNA form, the CDR3 reads TGTGCCAGTAGTATATCCAGGGTCGAGACCCAGTACTTC.

As regards this clone: The read halts 1 residue ahead of the CDR3 end, with the missing end drawn from the germline J gene. The chain combines TRBV6-1 with TRBJ1-3; D is unresolved. Deletions cut 0 bases from V and 2 bases from J, with 5 bases between. This CDR3 region has 14 residues. Germline V CDR1 and CDR2: MNHNS, SASEGT. CDR3 amino acids: CASSEARPGNTIYF. The covered CDR3 bases are TGTGCCAGCAGTGAAGCCAGGCCTGGAAACACCATATAT.

CDR3 sequence reads: CASRTPGQSYEQYF. In DNA, the CDR3 is TGCGCCAGCCGGACTCCCGGACAGTCCTACGAGCAGTACTTC. The V gene is TRBV5-1, the J gene TRBJ2-7; TRBD1 might be the D (6 bases). The germline V and J ends were trimmed by 7 bases and 1 base, with 15 bases remaining between them. Looked up from germline, CDR1 is SGHRS and CDR2 is YFSETQ. The CDR3 is 14 amino acids. Supplemented by reference TRBV5-1 and TRBJ2-7, the full variable domain reads KAGVTQTPRYLIKTRGQQVTLSCSPISGHRSVSWYQQTPGQGLQFLFEYFSETQRNKGNFPGRFSGRQFSNSRSEMNVSTLELGDSALYLCASRTPGQSYEQYFGPGTRLTVT.

The genes are TRBV18 and TRBJ2-2; D is unresolved. The CDR3 length is 15 residues. Trimming took off 2 bases at V and 1 base at J, with 8 bases between the two ends. The germline V gene encodes CDR1 KGHSH and CDR2 LQKENI. CDR3 bases: TGTGCCAGCTCACCAATGAACTTGAACACCGGGGAGCTGTTTTTT. Its protein product is CASSPMNLNTGELFF.

The chain employs TRBV15 and TRBJ2-3; tentative D call: TRBD2 (5 bases). The CDR3 covers 15 residues. Germline V gives CDR1 LNHNV, CDR2 YYDKDF (reference sequence). Trimming left V 0 bases short and J 5 bases short, with 12 bases between. DNA of the CDR3: TGTGCCACCAGCAGAGATCGGACTCGCGGAGATACGCAGTATTTT. This sequence encodes CATSRDRTRGDTQYF.

V usage is TRBV28 and J usage is TRBJ1-5, with D possibly being TRBD1 (6 bases). Trimming removed 3 bases from V and 0 bases from J, with 30 bases in between. The CDR3 totals 22 residues. CDR1 is MDHEN and CDR2 is SYDVKM in the germline V gene. CDR3 DNA: TGTGCCAGCAGTTTTCGAGTGCCAACGTCGCTTGGGGGGCCCTATAGCAATCAGCCCCAGCATTTT. The encoded protein is CASSFRVPTSLGGPYSNQPQHF.

By frequency in the sample, this clone is large. V gene TRBV19 combines with J gene TRBJ1-5; possible D gene TRBD1, 5 bases. The CDR3 is made up of 14 amino acids. V was clipped by 5 bases and J by 6 bases, with 14 bases between them. Germline loops: CDR1 LNHDA, CDR2 SQIVND (reference sequence). The CDR3 here is CASSADTVGQPQHF. Here the CDR3 DNA reads TGTGCCAGTAGTGCGGACACCGTCGGTCAGCCCCAGCATTTT.

J is TRBJ1-5 and V is TRBV28; no clear D gene. Germline lookup yields CDR1 MDHEN and CDR2 SYDVKM. The CDR3 has 16 amino acids. V lost 3 bases and J 0 bases, leaving 12 bases between the germline ends. CDR3 sequence (DNA): TGTGCCAGCAGTTTGTTTCGCAGAGATAGCAATCAGCCCCAGCATTTT. Its protein is CASSLFRRDSNQPQHF.

This clone came up a few times. The chain joins TRBV19 to TRBJ2-1; weak D call: TRBD2 (6 bases). The CDR3 runs 16 residues. Germline V gene data show CDR1 as LNHDA and CDR2 as SQIVND (reference sequence). V shed 5 bases and J shed 1 base, with 15 bases lying between them. The CDR3: CASSLSPSASYNEQFF. The DNA of the CDR3 is TGTGCCAGTAGTCTCTCCCCTAGCGCATCCTACAATGAGCAGTTCTTC.

The chain links TRBV28 to TRBJ1-5; no clear D gene. CDR3 length: 13 amino acids. Germline V lookup: CDR1 MDHEN, CDR2 SYDVKM. The V end was cut by 7 bases, the J end by 4 bases, with 11 bases between. In DNA, the CDR3 is TGTGCCAGCACCGGGCGAAATAATCAGCCCCAGCATTTT. Encoded protein: CASTGRNNQPQHF.